These T cell receptor beta chains were read from a single sample in a study of T cell responses to AZD1222 COVID-19 vaccine. This table comes from immunoSEQ multiplex PCR, and its TCRdb copy is limited to in-frame clones, with some not included. This table has 100,000 or so clones, about 88% appearing once. Source: peripheral blood, taken on day 0 of AZD1222 vaccination. These TCRs come from an adult in good health. CDR3s include the opening cysteine and the closing phenylalanine or tryptophan. The order of the fields is J gene, clone size, D gene, V gene, CDR3 protein, CDR3 DNA. A D gene is named only where the DNA matches it firmly. Only some rows state a clone size, as once, few, many or a class for expanded clones.

TRBJ2-3,once,.,TRBV30,CAWSKGGGTDTQYF,TGTGCCTGGAGTAAGGGGGGAGGAACAGATACGCAGTATTTT
TRBJ2-1,.,.,TRBV5-1,CASSFQDEQFF,TGCGCCAGCAGCTTCCAGGATGAGCAGTTCTTC
TRBJ2-7,.,.,TRBV24-1,CATSESGRSYEQYF,TGTGCCACCAGTGAATCCGGACGGTCCTACGAGCAGTACTTC
TRBJ1-5,.,TRBD1,TRBV7-2,CASSHGTDFRQPQHF,TGTGCCAGCAGCCACGGGACAGACTTTAGACAGCCCCAGCATTTT
TRBJ2-1,.,TRBD1,TRBV11-2,CASSWSRDSAYNEQFF,TGTGCCAGCAGCTGGAGCCGGGACAGCGCCTACAATGAGCAGTTCTTC
TRBJ1-2,.,TRBD1,TRBV4-1,CASSQGRGRSYTF,TGCGCCAGCAGCCAAGGCAGGGGGAGAAGCTACACCTTC
TRBJ1-1,.,TRBD1,TRBV7-2,CASSPVQGGRGTEAFF,TGTGCCAGCAGCCCCGTGCAGGGGGGGAGGGGCACTGAAGCTTTCTTT
TRBJ2-1,.,TRBD1,TRBV7-3,CASSPAGTGGYNEQFF,TGTGCCAGCAGCCCTGCCGGGACAGGGGGCTACAATGAGCAGTTCTTC
TRBJ1-1,once,.,TRBV3-1/TRBV3-2,CASSPRGQGANMNTEAFF,TGTGCCAGCAGCCCTCGTGGGCAGGGAGCCAACATGAACACTGAAGCTTTCTTT
TRBJ2-7,.,TRBD1,TRBV5-1,CASSVGQGADEQYF,TGCGCCAGCAGCGTCGGACAGGGGGCGGACGAGCAGTACTTC
TRBJ2-1,.,TRBD1,TRBV18,CASSPLGQGNNEQFF,TGTGCCAGCTCACCCTTGGGACAGGGAAACAATGAGCAGTTCTTC
TRBJ2-1,.,.,TRBV28,CASSFVLDRGTSYNEQFF,TGTGCCAGCAGTTTTGTCCTGGACCGAGGGACCTCCTACAATGAGCAGTTCTTC
TRBJ2-7,once,.,TRBV14,CASSQKPAISYEQYF,TGTGCCAGCAGCCAAAAGCCAGCTATCTCCTACGAGCAGTACTTC
TRBJ2-1,.,TRBD2,TRBV2,CASREASGLYNEQFF,TGTGCCAGCAGGGAGGCTAGCGGGCTCTACAATGAGCAGTTCTTC
TRBJ1-1,.,.,TRBV5-6,CASSLAGSWTEAFF,TGTGCCAGCAGCCTTGCGGGGTCTTGGACTGAAGCTTTCTTT
TRBJ1-1,.,.,TRBV4-1,CASSPQGWGSEAFF,TGCGCCAGCAGCCCTCAAGGTTGGGGATCTGAAGCTTTCTTT
TRBJ1-2,.,.,TRBV28,CASSLGVVDGYTF,TGTGCCAGCAGCCTGGGTGTGGTGGATGGCTACACCTTC